These 31 T cell receptor beta chains were all obtained from the same sample, sequenced in a study of T cell responses to AZD1222 COVID-19 vaccine. Assay: immunoSEQ multiplex PCR; the TCRdb copy retains only in-frame clones and omits some. The sample gives 90,000 to 130,000 clones, around 90% of which show up once; around 7.8% is in the top ten. The sample in question was peripheral blood, obtained on day 0 of AZD1222 vaccination. The receptor set was obtained from an adult in good health.

This chain joins TRBV12-3 or TRBV12-4 and TRBJ1-5, with no clear D. V lost 6 bases and J 7 bases, leaving 10 bases between the germline ends. The CDR3 extends over 12 amino acids. The CDR3 DNA follows: TGTGCCAGCAGCCCGGGCCCCCAGCCCCAGCATTTT. This encodes CASSPGPQPQHF.

This clone is a singleton in its sample. This chain uses TRBV11-3 with TRBJ2-7; D may be TRBD1 (5 bases). V was cut by 3 bases and J by 0 bases, with 9 bases left in between. This CDR3 spans 14 amino acids. Germline V gene data show CDR1 as SGHNT and CDR2 as YENEEA. The CDR3 coding sequence is TGTGCCAGCAGCTTCCACGACAGCTCCTACGAGCAGTACTTC. It is translated as CASSFHDSSYEQYF. Drawing the rest from reference TRBV11-3 and TRBJ2-7, the complete variable domain is EAGVVQSPRYKIIEKKQPVAFWCNPISGHNTLYWYLQNLGQGPELLIRYENEEAVDDSQLPKDRFSAERLKGVDSTLKIQPAELGDSAVYLCASSFHDSSYEQYFGPGTRLTVT.

This rearrangement joins TRBV19 to TRBJ1-6; D gene unclear. CDR3 size: 16 residues. From germline, CDR1 is LNHDA and CDR2 SQIVND (reference sequence). V lost 7 bases to trimming and J lost 0 bases, with 13 bases between them. CDR3 protein: CASKFEESSYNSPLHF. DNA of the CDR3: TGTGCCAGTAAGTTTGAGGAAAGCTCCTATAATTCACCCCTCCACTTT. Complete variable domain (other parts from reference TRBV19 and TRBJ1-6): DGGITQSPKYLFRKEGQNVTLSCEQNLNHDAMYWYRQDPGQGLRLIYYSQIVNDFQKGDIAEGYSVSREKKESFPLTVTSAQKNPTAFYLCASKFEESSYNSPLHFGNGTRLTVT.

For this clone: The sample holds other DNA sequences that translate to the same CDR3. V is TRBV7-2 and J is TRBJ2-1; no firm D call. Per the germline V gene, CDR1 is SGHTA and CDR2 is FQGNSA. V gave up 1 base and J gave up 9 bases, with 4 bases separating them. This CDR3 region has 11 residues. As DNA, the CDR3 is TGTGCCAGCAGCTTAGGCGGTGAGCAGTTCTTC. This translates into CASSLGGEQFF.

This clone is a singleton in its sample. The chain is built from TRBV27 and TRBJ2-1; D is unclear. The CDR3 runs to 13 residues. The germline V gene encodes CDR1 MNHEY and CDR2 SMNVEV (reference sequence). The germline V and J ends were trimmed by 6 bases and 0 bases, with 6 bases remaining between them. CDR3 nucleotides: TGTGCCAGCAGCCGAAGCTCCTACAATGAGCAGTTCTTC. Translating gives CASSRSSYNEQFF.

V is TRBV7-7 and J is TRBJ1-3, with 8 bases matching TRBD1. Germline CDR1 SSHAT, CDR2 FNYEAQ (reference sequence). Trimming took 5 bases from V and 0 from J; bases not matched to a gene: 3. The CDR3 totals 15 residues. The CDR3 reads CASSLGQGSGNTIYF. CDR3 nucleotide sequence: TGTGCCAGCAGCCTCGGACAGGGCTCTGGAAACACCATATATTTT.

This clone showed up just a few times. The V gene is TRBV3-1 (or the pseudogene TRBV3-2), the J gene TRBJ1-1, with D perhaps matching TRBD1 (5 bases). Trimming left V 3 bases short and J 0 bases short, with 14 bases between. The CDR3 has 16 amino acids. Germline V CDR1 and CDR2: LGHDT, YNNKEL (reference sequence). The CDR3 loop is CASSQNLGVMNTEAFF. The CDR3 nucleotides read TGTGCCAGCAGCCAGAACTTAGGGGTAATGAACACTGAAGCTTTCTTT.

The V and J genes are TRBV6-5 and TRBJ1-5; D not resolved. CDR1 and CDR2 (germline): MNHEY, SVGAGI. CDR3 length: 14 residues. Trimming pared 5 bases from V and 6 bases from J, leaving 14 bases between. The CDR3 bases are TGTGCCAGCAGTCGAGACATGGCCTCTCAGCCCCAGCATTTT. It codes for CASSRDMASQPQHF.

The rearrangement uses TRBV7-9 and TRBJ1-2, with no clear D. Between the trimmed V and J ends, which lost 0 bases and 7 bases, there was a span of 9 bases. CDR3 length: 13 residues. From germline, CDR1 is SEHNR and CDR2 FQNEAQ (reference sequence). CDR3 coding DNA: TGTGCCAGCAGCTTAGCCCCCAAAGGTGGCTACACCTTC. Encoded protein: CASSLAPKGGYTF.

This sequence joins TRBV18 and TRBJ2-7; D is undetermined. The CDR3 loop spans 14 amino acids. Trimming shortened V by 2 bases and J by 1 base, and 9 bases separated the two germline ends. CDR1 KGHSH and CDR2 LQKENI come from the germline V gene. This CDR3 is CASSPALLSYEQYF. CDR3 coding DNA: TGTGCCAGCTCACCAGCCCTCCTGTCCTACGAGCAGTACTTC.

The V call is TRBV5-6, the J call TRBJ1-1; D is perhaps TRBD1 (6 bases). Germline V CDR1 and CDR2: SGHDT, YYEEEE. V lost 4 bases to trimming and J lost 6 bases, with 16 bases between them. The CDR3 is 14 amino acids. CDR3 in amino acids: CASSTGQSRAEAFF. CDR3 bases: TGTGCCAGCAGCACCGGACAGAGCCGCGCTGAAGCTTTCTTT.

This clone was recorded only once. This chain connects TRBV2 to TRBJ2-1, with 11 bases matching TRBD2. CDR1 and CDR2 (germline): SNHLY, FYNNEI. Losses at the gene ends were 4 bases for V and 1 base for J; bases not matched to a gene: 3. The CDR3 length is 16 residues. The CDR3 region has the DNA TGTGCCAGCAGTGGGAGGACTAGCGGGTCCTACAATGAGCAGTTCTTC. It specifies CASSGRTSGSYNEQFF.

The V gene is TRBV2, the J gene TRBJ1-2; possible D gene TRBD1, 6 bases. Germline V CDR1 and CDR2: SNHLY, FYNNEI. This CDR3 is built from 15 residues. Trimming took 7 bases from V and 1 from J, leaving 16 bases between them. CDR3: CASTTLRGGNYGYTF. The CDR3 nucleotides read TGTGCCAGCACTACGCTCAGGGGAGGTAACTATGGCTACACCTTC.

The chain employs TRBV6-5 and TRBJ1-2, with D hard to call. Between the trimmed V and J ends, which lost 2 bases and 4 bases, there was a span of 14 bases. CDR3 length: 15 amino acids. From germline, CDR1 is MNHEY and CDR2 SVGAGI. The chain's CDR3 is CASSYGKGRVYGYTF. The CDR3, as DNA: TGTGCCAGCAGTTACGGAAAGGGCCGAGTCTATGGCTACACCTTC.

Points on this clone: Other DNA variants within this sample encode the same CDR3. V and J are TRBV3-1 (or the pseudogene TRBV3-2) and TRBJ1-3; D is unclear. Germline V CDR1 and CDR2: LGHDT, YNNKEL (reference sequence). The V end was cut by 3 bases, the J end by 4 bases, with 4 bases between. This CDR3 has 12 amino acids. Here the CDR3 DNA reads TGTGCCAGCAGCCAGGGAGGAAACACCATATATTTT. It encodes CASSQGGNTIYF.

J is TRBJ2-3 and V is TRBV6-4; 11 nucleotides line up with TRBD1. After removal of 9 bases from V and 1 base from J, the junction contained 6 bases not matched to a gene. The germline V gene has CDR1 MRHNA and CDR2 SNTAGT. The CDR3 has 15 amino acids. CDR3 loop: CASAEGQGGTDTQYF. The CDR3 DNA follows: TGTGCCAGTGCCGAGGGACAGGGGGGCACAGATACGCAGTATTTT.

This clone was seen more than once but under ten times. The rearrangement links TRBV19 to TRBJ1-1, with D possibly being TRBD1 (5 bases). The CDR3 spans 14 residues. Germline V gene lookup returns CDR1 LNHDA and CDR2 SQIVND (reference sequence). With 7 bases removed from V and 4 bases from J, the gap between germline ends came to 16 bases. In nucleotides, the CDR3 is TGTGCCAGTACCCCGGGGCTTGGGAGCACTGAAGCTTTCTTT. It specifies CASTPGLGSTEAFF.

The chain links TRBV7-9 to TRBJ1-2, with TRBD1 matching 11 bases. Germline lookup yields CDR1 SEHNR and CDR2 FQNEAQ (reference sequence). V lost 3 bases to trimming and J lost 7 bases; unmatched junction nucleotides: 10. CDR3 length: 16 amino acids. The CDR3 is CASSFWPGQGERGYTF. For the CDR3, the DNA is TGTGCCAGCAGCTTTTGGCCGGGACAGGGGGAGCGTGGCTACACCTTC.

The chain carries TRBV24-1 and TRBJ1-2; 8 bases line up with TRBD1. The CDR3 covers 16 residues. The germline V gene encodes CDR1 KGHDR and CDR2 SFDVKD. V lost 5 bases, J lost 4 bases, and 11 bases stayed unmatched. The CDR3 nucleotides are TGTGCCACCAGTGGCGAGGGCAGGGGGCGCTCCTATGGCTACACCTTC. Translated, it gives CATSGEGRGRSYGYTF.

The V call is TRBV3-1 (or the pseudogene TRBV3-2), the J call TRBJ2-7, with 9 bases lining up with TRBD1. The V and J ends lost 2 bases and 4 bases, in that order; junction bases with no gene match: 3. Germline V gives CDR1 LGHDT, CDR2 YNNKEL (reference sequence). The CDR3 length is 14 residues. The CDR3 loop is CASSQPGQGYEQYF. The CDR3 DNA reads TGTGCCAGCAGCCAACCGGGACAGGGATACGAGCAGTACTTC.

The chain has TRBV28 and TRBJ1-2; TRBD1 matches at 9 bases. Germline-derived CDR1 and CDR2 are MDHEN and SYDVKM. This CDR3 contains 13 residues. V was pared by 7 bases and J by 8 bases, with 8 bases of the junction left unmatched. CDR3: CASTRGQGLGYTF. CDR3 coding DNA: TGTGCCAGCACTCGGGGACAGGGTTTGGGCTACACCTTC.

V and J are TRBV30 and TRBJ2-5, with 12 nucleotides matching TRBD1. CDR1 GTSNPN and CDR2 SVGIG come from the germline V gene (reference sequence). Trimming removed 1 base from V and 2 bases from J; junction bases left unmatched: 5. The CDR3 has 16 residues. The CDR3 nucleotides are TGTGCCTGGAGTGGGGACAGGGGGCTTGGGCAAGAGACCCAGTACTTC. Its protein product is CAWSGDRGLGQETQYF.

This chain links TRBV2 with TRBJ1-1, with 7 bases that match TRBD1. The V and J ends lost 10 bases and 3 bases, in that order; junction bases with no gene match: 5. The CDR3 loop spans 12 amino acids. CDR1 SNHLY and CDR2 FYNNEI come from the germline V gene. This CDR3 reads CATPRGDTEAFF. The CDR3 DNA reads as TGTGCCACTCCCAGGGGGGACACTGAAGCTTTCTTT.

The chain carries TRBV18 and TRBJ2-1; no clear D gene. In germline, CDR1 is KGHSH, CDR2 LQKENI. The germline V and J ends were trimmed by 3 bases and 4 bases, with 4 bases remaining between them. The length of the CDR3 is 12 residues. DNA for the CDR3: TGTGCCAGCTCACCCTCATACAATGAGCAGTTCTTC. This encodes CASSPSYNEQFF.

The chain has TRBV28 and TRBJ2-2; the match to TRBD2 covers 13 bases. V shed 4 bases, J shed 0 bases, and the junction held 14 bases outside the gene matches. Germline V gene data show CDR1 as MDHEN and CDR2 as SYDVKM. This CDR3 is 21 amino acids long. The CDR3 protein is CASSSRLAGGLHFANTGELFF. In nucleotides, the CDR3 is TGTGCCAGCAGTTCCCGACTAGCGGGGGGCCTTCACTTCGCGAACACCGGGGAGCTGTTTTTT.

J is TRBJ2-1 and V is TRBV11-2; 7 bases align to TRBD2. Germline V gene data show CDR1 as SGHAT and CDR2 as FQNNGV. The CDR3 spans 14 residues. V gave up 3 bases and J gave up 6 bases; unmatched junction bases: 5. CDR3 sequence reads: CASSFRSGGNEQFF. The CDR3 DNA reads TGTGCCAGCAGCTTTAGATCGGGGGGCAATGAGCAGTTCTTC.

The CDR3 DNA reads TGTGCCAGCAGTGAATGCAGCCGAAACACCATATATTTT. Its protein product is CASSECSRNTIYF. The rearrangement uses TRBV6-4 and TRBJ1-3; D unclear. There are 13 residues in the CDR3. V lost 3 bases, J lost 5 bases, and 8 bases lay in between. Germline values: CDR1 MRHNA, CDR2 SNTAGT.

The V and J genes are TRBV10-1 and TRBJ2-1; 10 bases are shared with TRBD1. V shed 4 bases and J 9 bases; nucleotides not matched to a gene: 15. This CDR3 spans 17 amino acids. Per the germline V gene, CDR1 is WNHNN and CDR2 is SYGVQD (reference sequence). Here the CDR3 DNA reads TGCGCCAGCAGTGCCGGCCTCTTAGGGGACAGGGGAAGTGAGCAGTTCTTC. Its translation: CASSAGLLGDRGSEQFF.

This chain joins TRBV19 and TRBJ2-1, with TRBD1 matching over 12 bases. The CDR3 is made up of 15 amino acids. Germline CDR1 is LNHDA and CDR2 is SQIVND (reference sequence). V lost 5 bases to trimming and J lost 7 bases; unmatched junction nucleotides: 6. CDR3 protein: CASSSRDRGPNEQFF. CDR3 DNA: TGTGCCAGTAGTTCCCGGGACAGGGGGCCGAATGAGCAGTTCTTC.

The chain links TRBV28 to TRBJ2-7, with 7 bases matching TRBD1. The V gene end was trimmed by 6 bases and the J gene end by 4 bases; junction bases not matched to a gene: 12. CDR1 and CDR2 from the germline V gene are MDHEN and SYDVKM. CDR3 size: 15 residues. The CDR3 sequence is CASRAYRGYGYEQYF. The CDR3 DNA sequence: TGTGCCAGCAGGGCGTACAGGGGATATGGGTACGAGCAGTACTTC.

V and J are TRBV2 and TRBJ2-1; D unresolved. The germline gives CDR1 SNHLY, CDR2 FYNNEI. V was clipped by 2 bases and J by 0 bases, with 8 bases between them. This CDR3 spans 15 amino acids. The CDR3 spells CASSESALSYNEQFF. The CDR3 DNA reads TGTGCCAGCAGTGAATCAGCCCTCTCCTACAATGAGCAGTTCTTC.